The 10 T cell receptor beta chains listed next were all sequenced from one sample in a study of T cell responses to AZD1222 COVID-19 vaccine. The repertoire was sequenced with immunoSEQ multiplex PCR; TCRdb's copy has only in-frame clones and lacks some. The table records some 160,000 clones, roughly 90% of them present only once. The sequencing here drew on peripheral blood, taken 28 days after the second AZD1222 dose. Receptors originate from an adult who received the AZD1222 COVID-19 vaccine.

The rearrangement links TRBV3-1 (or the pseudogene TRBV3-2) to TRBJ1-4, with a weak D call TRBD1 (5 bases). V was pared by 6 bases and J by 2 bases, with 10 bases between. Looked up from germline, CDR1 is LGHDT and CDR2 is YNNKEL (reference sequence). This CDR3 contains 14 residues. CDR3 sequence reads: CASSHRKTNEKLFF. In DNA form, the CDR3 reads TGTGCCAGCAGTCACAGGAAGACTAATGAAAAACTGTTTTTT.

This sequence joins TRBV6-9 and TRBJ2-4; TRBD2 is a possible D gene (5 bases). With 2 bases removed from V and 0 bases from J, the gap between germline ends came to 5 bases. This CDR3 comprises 14 residues. Germline CDR1 is MNHGY and CDR2 is SVAAGI. The CDR3 nucleotides read TGTGCCAGCAGTTATCGGGGAGCCAAAAACATTCAGTACTTC. Amino acid sequence: CASSYRGAKNIQYF.

A single count supports this clone. The chain is built from TRBV11-1 and TRBJ1-1; D call uncertain. Trimming stripped 7 bases from V and 1 base from J, with 7 bases between. This CDR3 is built from 12 residues. CDR1 is SGHAT and CDR2 is FQDESV in the germline V gene (reference sequence). This CDR3 is CASTPRNTEAFF. CDR3 coding DNA: TGTGCCAGCACCCCGAGGAACACTGAAGCTTTCTTT.

The genes are TRBV13 and TRBJ2-1, with 10 bases matching TRBD2. CDR1 PRHDT and CDR2 FYEKMQ come from the germline V gene (reference sequence). After removal of 5 bases from V and 0 bases from J, the junction contained 4 bases not matched to a gene. The CDR3 contains 16 residues. This CDR3 reads CASSQAGGSSYNEQFF. The CDR3 nucleotides read TGTGCCAGCAGCCAAGCGGGGGGGAGCTCCTACAATGAGCAGTTCTTC.

This chain joins TRBV27 and TRBJ2-7; no reliable D call. Trimming pared 1 base from V and 3 bases from J, leaving 10 bases between. Germline loops: CDR1 MNHEY, CDR2 SMNVEV (reference sequence). The CDR3 spans 14 residues. The CDR3 is CASSLYVGLYEQYF. In DNA form, the CDR3 reads TGTGCCAGCAGTTTATATGTCGGGCTCTACGAGCAGTACTTC.

The CDR3 coding sequence is TGTGCCAGCAGCCCCCGGGGGGGGGCTGCCAATGAAAAACTGTTTTTT. Protein sequence: CASSPRGGAANEKLFF. The chain couples TRBV3-1 (or the pseudogene TRBV3-2) to TRBJ1-4; possibly TRBD1 for D (6 bases). Germline V gives CDR1 LGHDT, CDR2 YNNKEL (reference sequence). V gave up 4 bases and J gave up 5 bases, with 17 bases separating them. The CDR3 runs 16 residues.

This chain uses TRBV6-5 with TRBJ2-7; the match to TRBD1 covers 8 bases. The CDR3 sequence is 16 residues long. The V gene end was trimmed by 0 bases and the J gene end by 6 bases; junction bases not matched to a gene: 10. Germline V CDR1 and CDR2: MNHEY, SVGAGI. Written as DNA, the CDR3 is TGTGCCAGCAGTTACTCGGCGGGACAGGTTTTCCTCGAGCAGTACTTC. It encodes CASSYSAGQVFLEQYF.

The table lists this clone with a count of one. The chain combines TRBV11-2 with TRBJ1-3; D uncertain. The CDR3 covers 14 residues. CDR1 SGHAT and CDR2 FQNNGV come from the germline V gene. With 4 bases removed from V and 2 bases from J, the gap between germline ends came to 9 bases. This CDR3 is CASSYGLTGNTIYF. CDR3 coding DNA: TGTGCCAGCAGCTATGGTTTAACTGGAAACACCATATATTTT.

The V call is TRBV9, the J call TRBJ2-7; tentatively, D is TRBD2 (6 bases). The V gene lost 0 bases and the J gene lost 6 bases, with 10 bases spanning the gap. The length of the CDR3 is 13 residues. Per germline, CDR1 SGDLS and CDR2 YYNGEE. The CDR3 DNA is TGTGCCAGCAGCGTAGTACCCGGGGGCGAGCAGTACTTC. This gives the protein CASSVVPGGEQYF.

V is TRBV5-5 and J is TRBJ1-1, with D unclear. CDR1 and CDR2 (germline): SGHKS, YYEKEE (reference sequence). The CDR3 has 12 amino acids. V was clipped by 0 bases and J by 4 bases, with 4 bases between them. DNA for the CDR3: TGTGCCAGCAGCTTGGTAGGCACTGAAGCTTTCTTT. Protein: CASSLVGTEAFF.